Only one count was recorded for the clone carrying this T cell receptor beta chain. As yet, its antigen is unknown. This sample was included in a study of T cell responses to AZD1222 COVID-19 vaccine. Overall study: Pooling covered second doses at about 4 or about 12 weeks.

The data were produced by immunoSEQ multiplex PCR, yet TCRdb's version contains in-frame clones alone and is incomplete. This table holds roughly 120,000 clones, around 94% found once. The V gene lost 5 bases and the J gene lost 0 bases, with 10 bases spanning the gap. This CDR3 has 14 residues. Germline CDR1 SGHTA, CDR2 FQGNSA. Study outcomes and limitations: CD4 TCRs associated with vaccination spanned spike, dominating at 160-218 and 743-854. Regions left unmutated in variants are reportedly the target of nearly half of spike-specific TCRs.

The chain uses TRBV7-2 and TRBJ1-1, with unresolved D. This material consisted of peripheral blood, taken on day 0 of AZD1222 vaccination. The TCR originated in an adult in good health. Written as DNA, the CDR3 is TGTGCCAGCAGCCTCGACGGATTGAACACTGAAGCTTTCTTT. The encoded protein is CASSLDGLNTEAFF.